This T cell receptor beta chain was recorded in a study of Tregs in tolerant kidney transplant recipients. In its sample, this clone was seen once. Its antigen is as yet unknown. Germline CDR1 reads SNHLY; CDR2 reads FYNNEI. The CDR3 totals 13 residues. V was clipped by 8 bases and J by 6 bases; unmatched bases: 2. Study-level findings and limits: Activated donor B cell expansion appeared to reveal the most relevant donor-specific TCRbeta repertoire.

Only in-frame clones appear in the TCRdb table, and some are missing; sequencing was by immunoSEQ multiplex PCR. The repertoire holds roughly 250,000 clones, with 84% as singletons. This chain uses TRBV2 with TRBJ1-6, with TRBD1 matching over 9 bases. What was sequenced was CD4+ T cells from blood. This sequence originates from a human donor in good health. As DNA, the CDR3 is TGTGCCAGCGGGGGACAGGGTAATTCACCCCTCCACTTT. It specifies CASGGQGNSPLHF.